Listed below are T cell receptor beta chains from one sample, sequenced in a study of blood T cell repertoires in COVID-19. Assay: immunoSEQ multiplex PCR; the TCRdb copy retains only in-frame clones and omits some. The sample has 30,000 to 45,000 clones; roughly 84% are singletons. Sample: peripheral blood. The source is a man aged 55 to 70 with active COVID-19. The CDR3 runs from the conserved cysteine through the conserved F or W. Each record gives: J gene, CDR3 length, V gene, clone size, D gene, CDR3 protein, CDR3 DNA. A D gene is named only where the DNA matches it firmly. Size is omitted from some rows. Given values are once, few, many or a class for expanded clones.

J: TRBJ2-7
length: 17
V: TRBV5-1
size: NA
D: NA
CDR3: CASSWKITGPRDYEQYF
DNA: TGCGCCAGCAGCTGGAAGATTACAGGGCCAAGGGACTACGAGCAGTACTTC

J: TRBJ1-1
length: 13
V: TRBV18
size: once
D: NA
CDR3: CASSNQVNTEAFF
DNA: TGTGCCAGCTCGAACCAGGTTAACACTGAAGCTTTCTTT

J: TRBJ2-7
length: 12
V: TRBV6-5
size: once
D: NA
CDR3: CASSTDSYEQYF
DNA: TGTGCCAGCAGTACGGACAGCTACGAGCAGTACTTC

J: TRBJ1-2
length: 15
V: TRBV18
size: NA
D: NA
CDR3: CASSPGAGANYGYTF
DNA: TGTGCCAGCTCACCCGGCGCCGGAGCTAACTATGGCTACACCTTC

J: TRBJ1-1
length: 14
V: TRBV19
size: NA
D: TRBD1
CDR3: CASSGTGGNTEAFF
DNA: TGTGCCAGTAGTGGGACAGGGGGGAACACTGAAGCTTTCTTT

J: TRBJ2-3
length: 15
V: TRBV2
size: NA
D: TRBD1
CDR3: CASSRDRLTPDTQYF
DNA: TGTGCCAGCAGTAGGGACAGGCTCACCCCAGATACGCAGTATTTT

J: TRBJ1-5
length: 16
V: TRBV30
size: NA
D: TRBD1
CDR3: CAWSVLGTERNQPQHF
DNA: TGTGCCTGGAGTGTACTCGGGACAGAGCGCAATCAGCCCCAGCATTTT

J: TRBJ1-2
length: 12
V: TRBV6-5
size: NA
D: NA
CDR3: CASSQTSRGYTF
DNA: TGTGCCAGCAGTCAGACAAGTCGCGGCTACACCTTC

J: TRBJ2-7
length: 10
V: TRBV27
size: NA
D: NA
CDR3: CASRCWSRYF
DNA: TGTGCCAGCAGGTGCTGGTCGCGGTACTTC

J: TRBJ2-7
length: 13
V: TRBV6-2/TRBV6-3
size: NA
D: NA
CDR3: CASSYAGGYEQYF
DNA: TGTGCCAGCAGTTATGCGGGCGGCTACGAGCAGTACTTC

J: TRBJ1-1
length: 14
V: TRBV7-8
size: NA
D: TRBD1
CDR3: CASRPGTENTEAFF
DNA: TGTGCCAGCAGGCCCGGGACAGAGAACACTGAAGCTTTCTTT

J: TRBJ1-2
length: 14
V: TRBV27
size: NA
D: TRBD1
CDR3: CASSLGTGRRGYTF
DNA: TGTGCCAGCAGCCTAGGGACAGGTCGAAGAGGCTACACCTTC

J: TRBJ1-5
length: 12
V: TRBV19
size: NA
D: NA
CDR3: CASSILGKPQHF
DNA: TGTGCCAGTAGTATCCTAGGAAAGCCCCAGCATTTT

J: TRBJ2-1
length: 15
V: TRBV5-8
size: NA
D: NA
CDR3: CASSLRRLLYNEQFF
DNA: TGTGCCAGCAGCTTGCGGCGGCTACTCTACAATGAGCAGTTCTTC

J: TRBJ2-3
length: 15
V: TRBV28
size: NA
D: NA
CDR3: CASSLNPGVGDTQYF
DNA: TGTGCCAGCAGTTTAAACCCAGGGGTTGGAGATACGCAGTATTTT

J: TRBJ2-3
length: 13
V: TRBV6-5
size: NA
D: TRBD2
CDR3: CASQRGGADTQYF
DNA: TGTGCCAGCCAACGGGGGGGCGCAGATACGCAGTATTTT

J: TRBJ1-2
length: 13
V: TRBV3-1/TRBV3-2
size: NA
D: TRBD1
CDR3: CASSPTGERGYTF
DNA: TGTGCCAGCAGCCCGACAGGGGAGCGGGGCTACACCTTC

J: TRBJ2-7
length: 13
V: TRBV12-3/TRBV12-4
size: NA
D: NA
CDR3: CASSPRGPYEQYF
DNA: TGTGCCAGCAGTCCCAGGGGTCCCTACGAGCAGTACTTC

J: TRBJ1-4
length: 15
V: TRBV7-9
size: NA
D: NA
CDR3: CASSLDRTGNEKLFF
DNA: TGTGCCAGCAGCTTAGATAGAACAGGGAATGAAAAACTGTTTTTT

J: TRBJ2-3
length: 13
V: TRBV28
size: NA
D: NA
CDR3: CASGSGATDTQYF
DNA: TGTGCCAGCGGGAGCGGAGCCACAGATACGCAGTATTTT

J: TRBJ1-1
length: 14
V: TRBV9
size: once
D: NA
CDR3: CASSPFPPRAEAFF
DNA: TGTGCCAGCAGCCCGTTCCCACCGAGGGCTGAAGCTTTCTTT

J: TRBJ2-1
length: 17
V: TRBV19
size: NA
D: NA
CDR3: CASSIYLSPPGANEQFF
DNA: TGTGCCAGTAGTATATATCTTTCTCCTCCCGGAGCTAATGAGCAGTTCTTC

J: TRBJ1-1
length: 15
V: TRBV10-3
size: NA
D: NA
CDR3: CAISESELMNTEAFF
DNA: TGTGCCATCAGTGAGTCGGAGCTCATGAACACTGAAGCTTTCTTT

J: TRBJ2-7
length: 11
V: TRBV20-1
size: NA
D: NA
CDR3: CSAMRVYEQYF
DNA: TGCAGTGCTATGAGGGTCTACGAGCAGTACTTC

J: TRBJ2-3
length: 15
V: TRBV6-4
size: medium-sized
D: NA
CDR3: CASSASAGSTDTQYF
DNA: TGTGCCAGCAGTGCTAGCGCAGGCAGCACAGATACGCAGTATTTT

J: TRBJ2-7
length: 17
V: TRBV28
size: NA
D: TRBD2
CDR3: CASLSGTGLAESGEQYF
DNA: TGTGCCAGCTTATCAGGGACGGGGCTAGCGGAATCGGGGGAGCAGTACTTC

J: TRBJ1-2
length: 12
V: TRBV28
size: NA
D: TRBD1
CDR3: CAGFQGAGGYTF
DNA: TGTGCCGGTTTCCAGGGGGCGGGTGGCTACACCTTC

J: TRBJ2-7
length: 13
V: TRBV3-1/TRBV3-2
size: few
D: NA
CDR3: CASSQSAGREQYF
DNA: TGTGCCAGCAGCCAGAGCGCGGGCAGGGAGCAGTACTTC

J: TRBJ1-2
length: 13
V: TRBV5-4
size: NA
D: NA
CDR3: CASSLEGAYGYTF
DNA: TGTGCCAGCAGCTTGGAAGGGGCCTATGGCTACACCTTC

J: TRBJ1-2
length: 17
V: TRBV7-2
size: NA
D: TRBD1
CDR3: CASSLAPQDRASYGYTF
DNA: TGTGCCAGCAGCTTAGCCCCCCAGGACAGGGCGAGCTATGGCTACACCTTC

J: TRBJ1-1
length: 13
V: TRBV19
size: NA
D: NA
CDR3: CASRNRVNTEAFF
DNA: TGTGCCAGTAGAAACAGGGTGAACACTGAAGCTTTCTTT

J: TRBJ2-5
length: 15
V: TRBV9
size: NA
D: TRBD2
CDR3: CASSASTSGVVTQYF
DNA: TGTGCCAGCAGCGCCTCGACTAGCGGAGTTGTCACCCAGTACTTC

J: TRBJ2-2
length: 13
V: TRBV10-1
size: NA
D: NA
CDR3: CASSERETGELFF
DNA: TGCGCCAGCAGTGAGAGGGAGACCGGGGAGCTGTTTTTT

J: TRBJ2-5
length: 15
V: TRBV19
size: once
D: TRBD2
CDR3: CASSMGRGRVETQYF
DNA: TGTGCCAGTAGTATGGGGCGCGGGAGGGTAGAGACCCAGTACTTC

J: TRBJ2-3
length: 14
V: TRBV5-1
size: NA
D: NA
CDR3: CASRPDTSTDTQYF
DNA: TGCGCCAGCAGGCCTGACACGAGCACAGATACGCAGTATTTT

J: TRBJ2-5
length: 13
V: TRBV5-1
size: NA
D: NA
CDR3: CASSLDSQETQYF
DNA: TGCGCCAGCAGCTTGGACAGCCAAGAGACCCAGTACTTC